This T cell receptor beta chain was recovered during a study of T cells after somatic rescue of genetic block. The protocol was immunoSEQ multiplex PCR, while the TCRdb copy is restricted to in-frame clones and leaves out a portion. The sample carries roughly 67,000 clones, approximately 90% recorded once. In germline, CDR1 is KGHSH, CDR2 LQKENI. The V segment lost 2 bases and the J segment 3 bases; nucleotides outside the gene matches: 6. The CDR3 is 16 residues long. The rearrangement links TRBV18 to TRBJ1-4, with 7 bases fitting TRBD1. The specimen was peripheral blood mononuclear cells (PBMCs). The sequence derives from a man in his forties or fifties. The CDR3 nucleotides are TGTGCCAGCTCACCAAAGACAGGGCGACCTAATGAAAAACTGTTTTTT. Translated, it gives CASSPKTGRPNEKLFF.